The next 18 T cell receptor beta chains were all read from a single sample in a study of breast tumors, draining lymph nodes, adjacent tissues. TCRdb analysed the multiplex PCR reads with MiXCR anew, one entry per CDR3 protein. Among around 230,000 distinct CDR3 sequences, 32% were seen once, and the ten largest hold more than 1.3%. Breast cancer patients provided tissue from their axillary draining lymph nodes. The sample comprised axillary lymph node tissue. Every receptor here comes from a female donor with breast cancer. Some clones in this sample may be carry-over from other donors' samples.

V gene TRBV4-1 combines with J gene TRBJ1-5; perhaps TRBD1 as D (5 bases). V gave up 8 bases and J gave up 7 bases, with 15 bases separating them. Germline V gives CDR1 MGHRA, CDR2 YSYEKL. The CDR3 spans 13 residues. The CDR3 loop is CASGRDGEQPQHF. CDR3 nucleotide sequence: TGCGCCAGCGGTAGGGACGGGGAACAGCCCCAGCATTTT.

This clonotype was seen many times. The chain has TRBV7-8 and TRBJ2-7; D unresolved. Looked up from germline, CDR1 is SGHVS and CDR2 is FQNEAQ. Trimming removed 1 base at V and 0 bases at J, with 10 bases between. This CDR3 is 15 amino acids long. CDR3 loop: CASSLESVSSYEQYF. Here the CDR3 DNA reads TGTGCCAGCAGCTTAGAGTCTGTCAGCTCCTACGAGCAGTACTTC.

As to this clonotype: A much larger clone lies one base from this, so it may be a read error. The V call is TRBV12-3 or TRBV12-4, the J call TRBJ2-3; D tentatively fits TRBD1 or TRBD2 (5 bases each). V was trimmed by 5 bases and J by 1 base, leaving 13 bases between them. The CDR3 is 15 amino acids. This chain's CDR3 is CASSNYQGRTDTQYF. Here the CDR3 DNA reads TGTGCCAGCAGTAACTATCAGGGACGCACAGATACGCAGTATTTT.

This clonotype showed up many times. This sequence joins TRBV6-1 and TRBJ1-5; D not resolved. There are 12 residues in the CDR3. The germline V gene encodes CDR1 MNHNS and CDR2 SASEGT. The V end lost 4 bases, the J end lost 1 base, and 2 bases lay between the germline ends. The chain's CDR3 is CASSVSNQPQHF. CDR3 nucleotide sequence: TGTGCCAGCAGTGTAAGCAATCAGCCCCAGCATTTT.

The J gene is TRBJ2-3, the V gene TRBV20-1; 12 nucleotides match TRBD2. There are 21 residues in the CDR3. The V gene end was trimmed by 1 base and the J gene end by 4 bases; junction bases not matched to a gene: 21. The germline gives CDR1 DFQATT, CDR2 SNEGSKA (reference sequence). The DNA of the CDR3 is TGCAGTGCTAGAGGAGCGAACGTCGGAACTAGCGGGAGGCTTAACGCAGATACGCAGTATTTT. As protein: CSARGANVGTSGRLNADTQYF.

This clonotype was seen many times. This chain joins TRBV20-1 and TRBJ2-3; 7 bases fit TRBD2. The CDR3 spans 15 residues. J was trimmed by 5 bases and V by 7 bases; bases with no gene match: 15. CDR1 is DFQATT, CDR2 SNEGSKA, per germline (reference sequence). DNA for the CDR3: TGCAGTGGAACCATCGCGGGAGAGGGAGGAGATACGCAGTATTTT. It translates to CSGTIAGEGGDTQYF.

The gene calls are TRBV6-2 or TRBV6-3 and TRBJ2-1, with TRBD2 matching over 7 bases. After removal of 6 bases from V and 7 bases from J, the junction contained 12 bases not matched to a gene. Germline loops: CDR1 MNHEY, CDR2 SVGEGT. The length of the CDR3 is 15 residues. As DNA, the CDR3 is TGTGCCAGCAGCCTAGCGGTCAGGTCGTCGAATGAGCAGTTCTTC. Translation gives CASSLAVRSSNEQFF.

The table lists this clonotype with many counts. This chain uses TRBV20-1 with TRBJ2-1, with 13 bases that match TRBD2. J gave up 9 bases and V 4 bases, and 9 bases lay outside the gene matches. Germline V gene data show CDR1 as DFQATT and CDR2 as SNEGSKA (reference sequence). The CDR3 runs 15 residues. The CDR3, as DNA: TGCAGTGCTACAGCAACTAGCGGGAGGGCCGGTGAGCAGTTCTTC. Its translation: CSATATSGRAGEQFF.

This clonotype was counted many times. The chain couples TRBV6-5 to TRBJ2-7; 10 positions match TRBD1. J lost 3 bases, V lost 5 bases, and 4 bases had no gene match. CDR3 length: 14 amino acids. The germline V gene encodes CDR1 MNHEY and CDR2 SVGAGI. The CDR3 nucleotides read TGTGCCAGCAGTGGGGGACAGGGGCACTACGAGCAGTACTTC. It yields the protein CASSGGQGHYEQYF.

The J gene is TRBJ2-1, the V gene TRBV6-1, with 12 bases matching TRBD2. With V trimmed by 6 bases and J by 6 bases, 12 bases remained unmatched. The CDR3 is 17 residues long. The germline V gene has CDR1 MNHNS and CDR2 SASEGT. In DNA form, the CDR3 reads TGTGCCAGCAGCCCCGGGACTAGCGGGCAGGTGTTCAATGAGCAGTTCTTC. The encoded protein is CASSPGTSGQVFNEQFF.

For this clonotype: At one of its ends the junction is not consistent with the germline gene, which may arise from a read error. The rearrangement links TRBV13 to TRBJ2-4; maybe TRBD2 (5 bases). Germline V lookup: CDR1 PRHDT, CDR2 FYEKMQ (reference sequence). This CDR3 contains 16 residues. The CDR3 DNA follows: TGTGCCAGCAGCTTAATGGGGAGACTGGAGAAAAGCATTCAGTACTTC. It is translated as CASSLMGRLEKSIQYF.

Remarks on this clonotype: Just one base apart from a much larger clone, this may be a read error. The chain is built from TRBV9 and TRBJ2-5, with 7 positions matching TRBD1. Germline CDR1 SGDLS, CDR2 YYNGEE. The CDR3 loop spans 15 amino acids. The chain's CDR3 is CASSPQGYPKETPYF. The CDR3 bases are TGTGCCAGCAGCCCACAGGGGTACCCCAAAGAGACCCCGTACTTC.

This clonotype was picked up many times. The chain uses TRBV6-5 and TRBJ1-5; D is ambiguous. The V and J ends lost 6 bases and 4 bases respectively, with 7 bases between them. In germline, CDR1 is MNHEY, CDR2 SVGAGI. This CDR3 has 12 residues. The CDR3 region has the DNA TGTGCCAGCAGGAACTTGAATCAGCCCCAGCATTTT. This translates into CASRNLNQPQHF.

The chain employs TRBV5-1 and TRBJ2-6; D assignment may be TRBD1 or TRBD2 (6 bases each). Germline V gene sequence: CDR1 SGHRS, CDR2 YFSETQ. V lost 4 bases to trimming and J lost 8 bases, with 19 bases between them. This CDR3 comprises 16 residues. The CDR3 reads CASSAGHRSGSNVLTF. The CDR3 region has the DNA TGCGCCAGCAGCGCGGGACACCGCTCTGGCTCCAACGTCCTGACTTTC.

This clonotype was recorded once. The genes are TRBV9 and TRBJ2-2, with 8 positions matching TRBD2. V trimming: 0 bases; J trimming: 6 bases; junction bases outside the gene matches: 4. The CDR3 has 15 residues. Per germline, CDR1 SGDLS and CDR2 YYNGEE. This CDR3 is CASSVVKGLAGELFF. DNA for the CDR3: TGTGCCAGCAGCGTAGTGAAGGGACTAGCCGGGGAGCTGTTTTTT.

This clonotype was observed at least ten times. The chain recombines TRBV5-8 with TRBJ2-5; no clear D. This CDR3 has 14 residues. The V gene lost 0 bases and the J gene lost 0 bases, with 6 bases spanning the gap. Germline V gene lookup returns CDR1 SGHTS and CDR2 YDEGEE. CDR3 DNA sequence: TGTGCCAGCAGCTTGGGGCAGCACCAAGAGACCCAGTACTTC. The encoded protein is CASSLGQHQETQYF. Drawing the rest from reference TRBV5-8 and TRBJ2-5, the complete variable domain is EAGVTQSPTHLIKTRGQQATLRCSPISGHTSVYWYQQALGLGLQFLLWYDEGEERNRGNFPPRFSGRQFPNYSSELNVNALELEDSALYLCASSLGQHQETQYFGPGTRLLVL.

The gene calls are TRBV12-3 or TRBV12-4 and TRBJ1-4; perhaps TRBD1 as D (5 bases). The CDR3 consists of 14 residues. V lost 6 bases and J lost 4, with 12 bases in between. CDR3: CASRPGVGNEKLFF. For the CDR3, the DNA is TGTGCCAGCAGGCCGGGGGTCGGTAATGAAAAACTGTTTTTT.

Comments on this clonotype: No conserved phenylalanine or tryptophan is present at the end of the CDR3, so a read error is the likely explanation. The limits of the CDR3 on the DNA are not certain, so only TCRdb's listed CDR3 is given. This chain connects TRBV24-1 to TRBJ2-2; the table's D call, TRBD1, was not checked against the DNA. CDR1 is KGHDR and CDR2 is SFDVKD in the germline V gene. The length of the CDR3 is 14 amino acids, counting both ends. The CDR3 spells CATSAQGRTGELLL.